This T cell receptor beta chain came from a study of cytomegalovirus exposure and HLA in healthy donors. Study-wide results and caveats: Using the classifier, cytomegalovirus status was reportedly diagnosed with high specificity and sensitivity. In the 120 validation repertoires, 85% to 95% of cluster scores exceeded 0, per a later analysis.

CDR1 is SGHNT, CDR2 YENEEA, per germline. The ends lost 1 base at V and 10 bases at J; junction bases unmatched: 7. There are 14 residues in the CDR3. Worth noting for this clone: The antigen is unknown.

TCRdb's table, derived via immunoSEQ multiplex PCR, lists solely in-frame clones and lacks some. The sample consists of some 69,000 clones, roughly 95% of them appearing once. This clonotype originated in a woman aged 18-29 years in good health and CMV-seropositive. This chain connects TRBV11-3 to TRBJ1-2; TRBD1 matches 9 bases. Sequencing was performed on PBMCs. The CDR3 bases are TGTGCCAGCAGCTTAGGATCGGGACAGGGTTCCTACACCTTC. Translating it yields CASSLGSGQGSYTF.